The entry below describes one TCR beta chain. This clonotype showed up many times. Its cognate antigen has yet to be identified. A junction end diverges from the germline sequence, so it may reflect a read error. Amplification of TCR beta CDR3 regions was carried out from RNA transcripts. For the first round of RT-PCR on the TCR CDR3, the HTBI primer set was used together with the Qiagen OneStep RT-PCR kit. Libraries were constructed in a second round of multiplex PCR, after which size selection and purification were performed. Sequencing of the libraries was done on an Illumina HiSeq2000 using paired-end 100 bp reads. On the authors' methods: Raw data were processed with SOAPnuke, discarding reads with adapters, uncalled bases, mean Phred below 15, or no exact constant-primer or identifier match. COPE v1.2.5 was used to merge high-quality paired reads, and clonotypes were defined as unique nucleotide sequences. MiTCR v1.1 was used to align clonotypes to the IMGT TRBV, TRBD and TRBJ reference segments. Analysis was restricted to V-J combinations with a frequency above 0.0001, which covered 99.2% of repertoires. The TCS score was defined as F50 (clonal expansion) divided by E x V (chaos), with BLOSUM62-based TCRdist calculated between CDR3 peptides within each V-J. Welch's t-statistics and random forest reduced 500 to 550 V-J features to 10 to 15, which were used in a naive Bayes classifier (R e1071). The similarity between thyroid and blood repertoires was quantified using the Morisita-Horn index. TCRdb passed the public sequencing reads through fastp at Q25 and MiXCR, retaining productive beta sequences. Rows are combined by CDR3 protein, so each entry shows the most common genes and DNA. The V and J calls, along with clone size, are taken from TCRdb and not from the paper's own processing. Within this sample are about 640,000 distinct CDR3 sequences, with about 45% of them counted one time only. 7% to 7.5% of the sample is in the top ten clones.

Its CDR3 holds 15 amino acids, cysteine through phenylalanine. Only CDR3 DNA remains: 45 bases, in frame from the first base. CDR1 and CDR2 are drawn from the germline V gene: SGHTA, FQGNSA. These data come from a study of T cells in Graves' hyperthyroidism and ophthalmopathy (dated by TCRdb to about 2019). General notes on the study: A discovery cohort of around 98 patients, approximately 45 with Graves' ophthalmopathy and more than 55 with stable Graves' hyperthyroidism, was used to find distinguishing TCR V-J signatures. In about 6 Graves' hyperthyroidism patients, the study also compared T-cell repertoires from thyroid tissue with T-cell repertoires from blood. According to the paper, TCR Vbeta CDR3 sequencing was carried out on around 140 peripheral blood samples, which came from under 50 ophthalmopathy, some 73 hyperthyroidism and approximately 17 progressor patients. Once sampling was done, hyperthyroidism patients were given methimazole at a starting dose of 30 mg daily, whereas ophthalmopathy patients were given high-dose intravenous methylprednisolone. The 100 discovery patients were divided at random into training and test sets in a 7:3 ratio. Whether ophthalmopathy could be predicted prospectively was tested in an independent validation cohort made up of under 20 hyperthyroidism patients plus 17 patients who later progressed to ophthalmopathy. Overall study outcomes, separate from this receptor: Sample size was not statistically predetermined, and blinding of investigators to group allocation was not performed. Most expanded thyroid clonotypes (frequency above 0.001) were also detected in blood, suggesting blood repertoires may reflect thyroid immune responses. A model built on a 13 V-J signature distinguished ophthalmopathy from stable hyperthyroidism, reaching roughly 88% sensitivity and around 81% specificity in cross-validation and 80%/75% in testing. In validation, the model predicted progression to ophthalmopathy with 60% to 71% sensitivity and around 72% specificity, a median of 6.5 months before onset.

Patients with uncontrolled infections, other autoimmune diseases, pregnancy or lactation were excluded. Diagnoses were based on clinical symptoms, serum thyroxine and TRAb, thyroid ultrasound and orbital computed tomography. Total RNA was extracted with Trizol reagent, and quality was checked on an Agilent 2100 Bioanalyzer. The source is an adult man with Graves' disease, either hyperthyroidism or ophthalmopathy (not recorded which). Sample: peripheral blood or thyroid tissue (not recorded which). Recombination connected TRBV7-2 to TRBJ1-2; the central 12 bases match TRBD1. The nucleotides read TGTGCCAGCAGTTTAGGAGGGACAGGGGGCCGTGGCTACACCTTC. Translated, this is CASSLGGTGGRGYTF.